The rows below give T cell receptor beta chains drawn from one sample of a study of blood T cells in healthy people across ages. TCRdb re-called the 5' RACE reads with MiXCR, one entry per CDR3 protein. Among over a million distinct CDR3 sequences listed, around 45% were seen once. Sequenced input: blood. The receptor set was obtained from a woman between 55 and 75 years old in good health. CDR3s include the opening cysteine and the closing phenylalanine or tryptophan. D genes are given only for firm matches. A row's size may be missing; if present it is once, few, many or a size class.

j_gene | v_gene | d_gene | abundance | CDR3aa | CDR3nt
TRBJ2-5 | TRBV4-1 | NA | NA | CASSPAGPEDYNEQYF | TGCGCCAGCAGCCCTGCCGGACCGGAGGACTACAATGAGCAGTACTTC
TRBJ2-7 | TRBV4-1 | NA | NA | CASSQAPSGVGEQYF | TGCGCCAGCAGCCAAGCCCCGTCAGGGGTGGGCGAGCAGTACTTC
TRBJ1-1 | TRBV20-1 | TRBD1 | once | CSARPTTGQGNTEAFF | TGCAGTGCTAGACCGACGACGGGACAGGGGAACACTGAAGCTTTCTTT
TRBJ2-4 | TRBV20-1 | NA | NA | CSAGGTPKNIQYF | TGCAGTGCTGGCGGGACCCCGAAAAACATTCAGTACTTC
TRBJ1-6 | TRBV10-2 | NA | NA | CVSSEGRGSGSPLHF | TGCGTCAGCAGTGAGGGCAGGGGCTCGGGGTCACCCCTCCACTTT
TRBJ2-3 | TRBV15 | NA | few | CATSRQPGDTQYF | TGTGCCACCAGCAGGCAACCGGGGGATACGCAGTATTTT
TRBJ2-5 | TRBV20-1 | NA | NA | CSARDPKSASETQYF | TGCAGTGCTAGAGATCCCAAGTCAGCATCAGAGACCCAGTACTTC
TRBJ2-1 | TRBV20-1 | TRBD2 | NA | CSAMGSGSWGNEQFF | TGCAGTGCCATGGGGAGCGGGAGTTGGGGCAATGAGCAGTTCTTC
TRBJ2-7 | TRBV21-1 | NA | NA | CASSKGGAGVTAYEQYF | TGTGCCAGCAGCAAAGGGGGGGCAGGAGTCACTGCCTACGAGCAGTACTTC
TRBJ2-1 | TRBV7-9 | NA | NA | CASIITGMSYNEQFF | TGTGCCAGCATCATAACAGGGATGTCCTACAATGAGCAGTTCTTC
TRBJ2-1 | TRBV10-3 | NA | few | CAIRDPSSYNEQFF | TGTGCCATCAGGGACCCAAGCTCCTACAATGAGCAGTTCTTC
TRBJ2-4 | TRBV3-1 | NA | few | CASSRGTFPQNIQYF | TGTGCCAGCAGCCGGGGGACTTTCCCCCAGAACATTCAGTACTTC
TRBJ2-7 | TRBV7-9 | NA | NA | CALILEGAAAPSSYNEQYF | TGTGCCCTCATCTTGGAGGGGGCGGCCGCGCCGAGCTCCTACAATGAGCAGTACTTC
TRBJ1-2 | TRBV2 | NA | few | CASRMSFPNGYTF | TGTGCCAGCAGGATGTCTTTCCCGAATGGCTACACCTTC
TRBJ2-4 | TRBV7-3 | TRBD2 | NA | CASSLRPGGENIQYF | TGTGCCAGCAGCTTAAGGCCGGGAGGGGAAAACATTCAGTACTTC
TRBJ2-1 | TRBV20-1 | TRBD1 | NA | CSARDVLEDRGSYNEQFF | TGCAGTGCTAGAGACGTTCTAGAGGACAGGGGGAGCTACAATGAGCAGTTCTTC
TRBJ2-3 | TRBV5-1 | NA | NA | CASSQEHRPGVPDTQYF | TGCGCCAGCAGCCAAGAGCATCGGCCGGGGGTGCCAGATACGCAGTATTTT
TRBJ1-2 | TRBV18 | NA | NA | CASSPFGTATSNYGYTF | TGTGCCAGCTCACCGTTCGGGACGGCTACTTCTAACTATGGCTACACCTTC
TRBJ2-1 | TRBV7-2 | NA | NA | CASSSIPGGVNEQFF | TGTGCCAGCAGCTCCATTCCAGGGGGGGTGAATGAGCAGTTCTTC
TRBJ2-5 | TRBV9 | NA | few | CASSAPRGGSAETQYF | TGTGCCAGCAGCGCCCCTAGGGGGGGGAGCGCGGAGACCCAGTACTTC
TRBJ2-7 | TRBV25-1 | NA | NA | CASSQQAYEQYF | TGTGCCAGCAGCCAGCAGGCCTACGAGCAGTACTTC
TRBJ1-5 | TRBV12-3/TRBV12-4 | NA | NA | CASSAREGRNQPQHF | TGCGCCAGCAGTGCCAGGGAAGGTCGTAATCAGCCCCAGCATTTT